The rows below give T cell receptor beta chains drawn from one sample of a study of blood T cell dynamics during melanoma immunotherapy. The table came from immunoSEQ multiplex PCR; TCRdb's copy has only in-frame clones and leaves some out. The data show around 10,000 clones, about 90% seen once. The material was blood, obtained from a patient treated with checkpoint blockade. All receptors come from a human donor with melanoma. Each CDR3 is given with its conserved first and last residue. The D gene is left open where the match is weak.

v_call	d_call	j_call	cdr3_aa	cdr3_nt
TRBV7-8	-	TRBJ1-6	CASSPEGGYNSPLHF	TGTGCCAGCAGCCCCGAGGGGGGTTATAATTCACCCCTCCACTTT
TRBV7-6	TRBD2	TRBJ2-7	CASSLAEASGYEQYF	TGTGCCAGCAGCTTAGCGGAAGCTAGCGGGTACGAGCAGTACTTC
TRBV7-2	-	TRBJ1-2	CASSPTNFEGYTF	TGTGCCAGCAGCCCGACGAACTTCGAGGGCTACACCTTC
TRBV7-2	-	TRBJ2-3	CASSLSASPDTQYF	TGTGCCAGCAGCTTATCGGCGAGTCCAGATACGCAGTATTTT
TRBV6-1	TRBD1	TRBJ1-5	CASNPTGSNQPQHF	TGTGCCAGCAACCCGACAGGGAGCAATCAGCCCCAGCATTTT
TRBV19	TRBD1	TRBJ2-2	CASSSGTGSLGTGELFF	TGTGCCAGTAGTTCCGGGACAGGGAGTTTGGGGACCGGGGAGCTGTTTTTT
TRBV5-1	TRBD1	TRBJ2-7	CASSLAGTEGEQYF	TGCGCCAGCAGCTTGGCCGGGACAGAAGGCGAGCAGTACTTC
TRBV5-6	-	TRBJ1-3	CASSSRQSLSGNTIYF	TGTGCCAGCAGCTCCCGACAATCCCTCTCAGGAAACACCATATATTTT
TRBV2	-	TRBJ2-3	CATHPGPAPRADTQYF	TGTGCCACCCACCCGGGTCCAGCGCCTCGCGCAGATACGCAGTATTTT
TRBV9	TRBD1	TRBJ1-1	CASSPRNRGGTEAFF	TGTGCCAGCAGCCCCCGGAACAGGGGAGGAACTGAAGCTTTCTTT
TRBV5-1	TRBD1	TRBJ2-2	CASRTGANTGELFF	TGCGCCAGCAGGACAGGGGCGAACACCGGGGAGCTGTTTTTT
TRBV11-2	-	TRBJ2-2	CASSLSVSGELFF	TGTGCCAGCAGCTTATCTGTTTCCGGGGAGCTGTTTTTT
TRBV15	-	TRBJ1-2	CATSRGGTGPGYTF	TGTGCCACCAGCAGAGGCGGGACCGGGCCCGGCTACACCTTC
TRBV4-2	TRBD1	TRBJ2-2	CASSPRQGAAGELFF	TGTGCCAGCAGCCCAAGACAGGGGGCGGCCGGGGAGCTGTTTTTT
TRBV19	-	TRBJ2-3	CASSRTGATEGTQYF	TGTGCCAGTAGTCGAACCGGGGCCACGGAGGGTACGCAGTATTTT
TRBV7-8	-	TRBJ2-7	CASSFGEHYEQYF	TGTGCCAGCAGCTTTGGGGAGCACTACGAGCAGTACTTC
TRBV7-9	TRBD2	TRBJ2-1	CASSRDRAGSNEQFF	TGTGCCAGCAGCCGCGACCGAGCGGGAAGCAATGAGCAGTTCTTC
TRBV7-9	TRBD1	TRBJ2-1	CASRGQGAMSDEQFF	TGTGCCAGCAGGGGACAGGGGGCAATGTCCGATGAGCAGTTCTTC
TRBV5-1	-	TRBJ2-7	CASSSSGTYEQYF	TGCGCCAGCAGCTCCTCCGGGACCTACGAGCAGTACTTC
TRBV12-5	TRBD1	TRBJ2-3	CASGSGQGATDTQYF	TGTGCTAGTGGCTCGGGACAGGGGGCCACAGATACGCAGTATTTT
TRBV2	-	TRBJ2-3	CASRSGQGWRGVADTQYF	TGTGCCAGCAGATCCGGACAGGGATGGCGGGGGGTTGCAGATACGCAGTATTTT
TRBV2	-	TRBJ2-7	CASTSSTYEQYF	TGTGCCAGCACTAGCAGTACCTACGAGCAGTACTTC